Here is one T cell receptor (beta chain) with its context. Antigen: not known. It was CD45RO-negative cells, positively selected for CCR7, that made up naive CD8 cells, with terminally differentiated effector memory CD45RA+ cells excluded. A 200 ng quantity of DNA, approximately 29,000 T cell genomes, went into the sorted-subset replicate PCRs. Only in-frame clones appear in the TCRdb table, and some are missing; sequencing was by immunoSEQ multiplex PCR. This table holds 1.5 million to 2.5 million clones, about 94% found once. The data were obtained in a study of shared clonotypes between healthy human individuals. Study context: Two women and a few men aged 18 to 49 served as donors.

This CDR3 is built from 15 residues. Between the trimmed V and J ends, which lost 0 bases and 7 bases, there was a span of 13 bases. Germline V gene lookup returns CDR1 SGHVS and CDR2 FQNEAQ. General study points: Among donors, sharing of clonotypes was expected to be affected by sequencing depth.

The source of this sequence is a man younger than 35 in good health. Sequencing was performed on naive CD8+ T cells sorted from blood. The chain joins TRBV7-8 to TRBJ1-5; no firm D call. In nucleotides, the CDR3 is TGTGCCAGCAGCTTAGCATCCAGGTTTGACCAGCCCCAGCATTTT. It codes for CASSLASRFDQPQHF.